This paragraph reports one TCR beta chain. The target antigen is unknown. The V and J ends lost 6 bases and 9 bases, in that order; junction bases with no gene match: 5. The CDR3 totals 12 residues. Germline V gene sequence: CDR1 MNHEY, CDR2 SVGAGI. The sample comes from a study of post-analysis software for immune sequencing data. Study-level results: There was significantly lower normalized Chao1 diversity in multiple sclerosis patients than in controls. Compared with controls, patients had more of about 5 TRBV segments, including TRBV5-6, TRBV5-1 and TRBV20-1.

The TCR beta cDNA libraries contained unique molecular identifiers. cDNA molecules numbering 400,000 to 550,000 came from approximately 0.91 to 9.4 million T cells. One entry per CDR3 protein results from TCRdb running MiXCR on the PCR reads. This table has more than 450,000 distinct CDR3 sequences, 44% appearing once. The material sequenced was blood. The source of this sequence is a girl under 18 with multiple sclerosis. The rearrangement links TRBV6-5 to TRBJ2-1; the match to TRBD2 covers 7 bases. CDR3 protein: CASRTGLVEQFF. The CDR3 DNA is TGTGCCAGCAGAACCGGACTAGTTGAGCAGTTCTTC.